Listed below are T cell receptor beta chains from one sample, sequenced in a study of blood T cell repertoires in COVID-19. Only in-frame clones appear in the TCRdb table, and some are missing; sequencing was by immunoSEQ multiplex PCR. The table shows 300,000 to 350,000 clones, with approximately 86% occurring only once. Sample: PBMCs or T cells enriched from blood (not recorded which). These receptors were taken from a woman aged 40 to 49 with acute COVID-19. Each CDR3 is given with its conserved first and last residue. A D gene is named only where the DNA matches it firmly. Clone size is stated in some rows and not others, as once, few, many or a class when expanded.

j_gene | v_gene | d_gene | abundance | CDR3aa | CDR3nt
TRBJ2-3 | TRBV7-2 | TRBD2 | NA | CASSSVGKLAGGGTDTQYF | TGTGCCAGCAGCTCCGTCGGTAAACTAGCGGGGGGGGGCACAGATACGCAGTATTTT
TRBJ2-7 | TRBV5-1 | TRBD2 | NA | CASSRGPSGSIGASYEQYF | TGCGCCAGCAGCCGGGGGCCTAGCGGGAGTATTGGGGCCTCCTACGAGCAGTACTTC
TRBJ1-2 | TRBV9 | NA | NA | CASSVAPTAQSRGYTF | TGTGCCAGCAGCGTAGCTCCGACAGCGCAAAGTCGTGGCTACACCTTC
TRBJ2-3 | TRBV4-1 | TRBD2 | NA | CASSQVGGGVTNTQYF | TGCGCCAGCAGCCAAGTGGGCGGGGGGGTTACAAATACGCAGTATTTT
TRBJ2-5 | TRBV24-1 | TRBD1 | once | CATSERDRVGETQYF | TGTGCCACCAGTGAACGGGACAGGGTAGGAGAGACCCAGTACTTC
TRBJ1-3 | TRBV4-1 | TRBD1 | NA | CASSQEGQGGYTIYF | TGCGCCAGCAGCCAGGAAGGACAGGGTGGCTACACCATATATTTT
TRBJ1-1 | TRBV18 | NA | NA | CASSPQMDSINTEAFF | TGTGCCAGCTCACCACAAATGGACAGTATAAACACTGAAGCTTTCTTT
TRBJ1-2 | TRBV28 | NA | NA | CASRTNREQGGYTF | TGTGCCAGCAGGACAAACAGGGAACAAGGTGGCTACACCTTC
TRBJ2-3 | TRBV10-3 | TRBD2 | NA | CAKYVLAGAHYRTDTQYF | TGTGCCAAGTACGTCCTAGCGGGAGCCCACTATCGCACAGATACGCAGTATTTT
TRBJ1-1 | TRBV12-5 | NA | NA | CASGLEGLGATEAFF | TGTGCTAGTGGTTTGGAGGGGTTGGGGGCCACTGAAGCTTTCTTT
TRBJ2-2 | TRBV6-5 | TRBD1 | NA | CASRRQGATGELFF | TGTGCCAGCAGGAGACAGGGGGCGACCGGGGAGCTGTTTTTT
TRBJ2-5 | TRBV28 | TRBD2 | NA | CASSLRLAGVETQYF | TGTGCCAGCAGTCTTAGACTAGCGGGAGTAGAGACCCAGTACTTC
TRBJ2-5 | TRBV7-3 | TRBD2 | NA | CASTFPAGTSGARQETQYF | TGTGCCAGCACATTCCCCGCCGGGACTAGCGGGGCCCGCCAAGAGACCCAGTACTTC
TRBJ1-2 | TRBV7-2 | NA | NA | CASSRAGAYGYTF | TGTGCCAGCAGCCGGGCGGGGGCCTACGGCTACACCTTC
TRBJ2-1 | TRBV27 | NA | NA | CASSLLGLSYNEQFF | TGTGCCAGCAGTTTACTCGGGTTGTCCTACAATGAGCAGTTCTTC
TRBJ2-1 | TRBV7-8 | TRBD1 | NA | CASSRYSRDSLFGRNEQFF | TGTGCCAGCAGCAGATACTCCCGGGACAGCCTTTTTGGCCGCAATGAGCAGTTCTTC
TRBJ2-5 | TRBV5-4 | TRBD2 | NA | CASSSGLAIGETQYF | TGTGCCAGCAGCTCGGGACTAGCGATTGGAGAGACCCAGTACTTC
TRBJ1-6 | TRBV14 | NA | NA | CASSQAGRLNSPLHF | TGTGCCAGCAGCCAAGCAGGGAGGCTTAATTCACCCCTCCACTTT
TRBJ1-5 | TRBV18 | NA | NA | CASSPFQGSNQPQHF | TGTGCCAGCTCACCATTCCAGGGTAGCAATCAGCCCCAGCATTTT
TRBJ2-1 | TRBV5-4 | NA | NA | CASSLGTPGNEQFF | TGTGCCAGCAGCTTAGGGACTCCGGGTAATGAGCAGTTCTTC
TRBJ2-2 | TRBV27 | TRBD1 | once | CASSSLGTGGEGELFF | TGTGCCAGCAGTTCTCTCGGGACAGGGGGCGAGGGGGAGCTGTTTTTT
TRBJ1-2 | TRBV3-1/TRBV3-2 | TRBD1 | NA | CASSAGTGGGYTF | TGTGCCAGCAGCGCCGGGACAGGAGGAGGCTACACCTTC
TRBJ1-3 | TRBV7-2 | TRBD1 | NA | CASSLAPNRALRGQGNTIYF | TGTGCCAGCAGCTTAGCGCCGAATAGGGCTTTAAGGGGACAGGGGAACACCATATATTTT
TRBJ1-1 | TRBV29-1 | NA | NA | CSVVGVGEAFF | TGCAGCGTTGTCGGGGTTGGTGAAGCTTTCTTT
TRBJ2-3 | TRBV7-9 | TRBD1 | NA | CASSATGPTQSDTQYF | TGTGCCAGCAGCGCGACAGGGCCGACGCAATCAGATACGCAGTATTTT
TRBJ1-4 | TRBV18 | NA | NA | CASSPVGGRNEKLFF | TGTGCCAGCTCGCCTGTTGGGGGCAGGAATGAAAAACTGTTTTTT
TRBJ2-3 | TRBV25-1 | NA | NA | CASSDVGSGDTQYF | TGTGCCAGCAGTGACGTTGGATCGGGGGATACGCAGTATTTT
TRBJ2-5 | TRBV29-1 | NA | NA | CSVEQGGETQYF | TGCAGCGTTGAGCAGGGTGGGGAGACCCAGTACTTC
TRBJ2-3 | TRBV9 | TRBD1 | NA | CASSVAQGLTDTQYF | TGTGCCAGCAGCGTTGCACAGGGGCTAACAGATACGCAGTATTTT
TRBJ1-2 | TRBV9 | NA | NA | CASSFGRDFNYGYTF | TGTGCCAGCAGCTTCGGGCGGGACTTTAACTATGGCTACACCTTC
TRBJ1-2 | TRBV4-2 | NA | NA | CASSQDEARGYGYTF | TGTGCCAGCAGCCAAGATGAGGCCAGGGGTTATGGCTACACCTTC
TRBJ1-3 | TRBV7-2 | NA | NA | CASSYGVTGNTIYF | TGTGCCAGCAGCTACGGGGTTACTGGAAACACCATATATTTT
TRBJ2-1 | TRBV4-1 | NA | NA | CASSQDVNGPGEQFF | TGCGCCAGCAGCCAAGACGTTAATGGCCCAGGAGAGCAGTTCTTC
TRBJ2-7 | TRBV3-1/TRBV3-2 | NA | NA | CASSFRTDYEQYF | TGTGCCAGCAGCTTCCGGACAGACTACGAGCAGTACTTC
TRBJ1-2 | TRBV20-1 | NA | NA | CSASGQGLEYGYTF | TGCAGTGCTAGTGGGCAGGGCCTGGAGTATGGCTACACCTTC
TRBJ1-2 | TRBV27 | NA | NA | CASSLRQGYGYTF | TGTGCCAGCAGTTTAAGGCAGGGCTATGGCTACACCTTC
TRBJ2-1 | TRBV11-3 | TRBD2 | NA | CASSDGLAGGPPNEQFF | TGTGCCAGCAGCGATGGACTAGCGGGAGGGCCACCCAATGAGCAGTTCTTC
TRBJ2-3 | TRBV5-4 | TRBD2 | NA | CASRGRGENGHLIGTDTQYF | TGTGCCAGCAGGGGGCGGGGGGAGAACGGGCATCTCATAGGAACCGATACGCAGTATTTT
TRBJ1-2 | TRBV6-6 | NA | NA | CASIKGEANYGYTF | TGTGCCAGCATTAAGGGGGAAGCTAACTATGGCTACACCTTC
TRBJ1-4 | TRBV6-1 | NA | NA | CASSEPGADEKLFF | TGTGCCAGCAGTGAACCAGGGGCAGATGAAAAACTGTTTTTT
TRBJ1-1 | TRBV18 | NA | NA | CASSPPNGQLNTEAFF | TGTGCCAGCTCACCACCGAACGGACAGTTGAACACTGAAGCTTTCTTT
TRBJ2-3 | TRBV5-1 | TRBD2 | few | CASSSGTSGRKYRSDTQYF | TGCGCCAGCAGCTCCGGGACTAGCGGGAGAAAATATCGTTCGGATACGCAGTATTTT
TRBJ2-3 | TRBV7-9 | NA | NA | CASSGRGTSTDTQYF | TGTGCCAGCAGCGGAAGGGGTACAAGCACAGATACGCAGTATTTT
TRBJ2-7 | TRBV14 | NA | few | CASSRQPGYTYEQYF | TGTGCCAGCAGCCGACAACCGGGATATACCTACGAGCAGTACTTC
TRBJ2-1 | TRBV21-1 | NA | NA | CASSDDRSQLPNEQFF | TGTGCCAGCAGCGACGACAGGTCCCAACTCCCCAATGAGCAGTTCTTC
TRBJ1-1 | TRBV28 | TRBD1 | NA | CASSTGGNTEAFF | TGTGCCAGCAGTACAGGGGGGAACACTGAAGCTTTCTTT
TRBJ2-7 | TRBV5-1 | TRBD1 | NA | CASSLYRGPYEQYF | TGCGCCAGCAGCTTGTACAGGGGTCCCTACGAGCAGTACTTC
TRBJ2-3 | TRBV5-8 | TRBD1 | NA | CASSGGQGTDTQYF | TGTGCCAGCAGCGGGGGACAGGGGACCGATACGCAGTATTTT
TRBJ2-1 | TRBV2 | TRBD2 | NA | CASSQAGGYTLSYNEQFF | TGTGCCAGCAGTCAAGCGGGGGGATACACCCTCTCCTACAATGAGCAGTTCTTC
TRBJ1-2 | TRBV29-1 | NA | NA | CSVGQGTYGYTF | TGCAGCGTTGGGCAGGGGACCTATGGCTACACCTTC
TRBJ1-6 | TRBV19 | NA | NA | CASRSRQLDLSYNSPLHF | TGTGCCAGTAGGTCGAGGCAGCTAGACCTCTCCTATAATTCACCCCTCCACTTT
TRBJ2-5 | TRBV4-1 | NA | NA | CASSQDPTVLETQYF | TGCGCCAGCAGCCAAGACCCGACAGTCTTGGAGACCCAGTACTTC
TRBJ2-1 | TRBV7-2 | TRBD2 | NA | CASSLAFLAGGEQFF | TGTGCCAGCAGCTTAGCGTTCCTAGCGGGAGGTGAGCAGTTCTTC
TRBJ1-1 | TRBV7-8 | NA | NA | CASSLGSNTEAFF | TGTGCCAGCAGCTTAGGCAGTAACACTGAAGCTTTCTTT
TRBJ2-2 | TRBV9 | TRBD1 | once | CASSVVTGGVTGELFF | TGTGCCAGCAGCGTAGTGACAGGGGGCGTCACCGGGGAGCTGTTTTTT